Listed here are 10 T cell receptor beta chains from one sample, sequenced in a study of blood T cell repertoires in COVID-19. The assay was immunoSEQ multiplex PCR, and TCRdb's table has in-frame clones only and misses some. The data show 250,000 to 300,000 clones, with 80% to 90% seen just once and under 2.5% held by the top ten. Sequenced material: PBMCs or T cells enriched from blood (not recorded which). The receptors shown here come from a woman in her forties or fifties who had recovered from COVID-19.

This clone was counted once. Here the CDR3 DNA reads TGTGCCAGCAGTTTATTCCCCCCTAGCGGGAGTTTTGGGGCCAACGTCCTGACTTTC. This translates into CASSLFPPSGSFGANVLTF. The J gene is TRBJ2-6, the V gene TRBV27; 10 nucleotides match TRBD2. With V trimmed by 1 base and J by 3 bases, 9 bases remained unmatched. Germline assignment: CDR1 MNHEY and CDR2 SMNVEV (reference sequence). The CDR3 consists of 19 residues.

The chain recombines TRBV6-5 with TRBJ1-6; TRBD1 aligns across 10 bases. J lost 9 bases, V lost 0 bases, and 2 bases had no gene match. The CDR3 runs to 15 residues. Germline V lookup: CDR1 MNHEY, CDR2 SVGAGI. CDR3 in amino acids: CASSYSGTGASPLHF. DNA for the CDR3: TGTGCCAGCAGTTACTCGGGGACAGGGGCTTCACCCCTCCACTTT.

V is TRBV5-4 and J is TRBJ2-1; TRBD1 is a possible D gene (7 bases). Germline V CDR1 and CDR2: SGHNT, YYREEE (reference sequence). This CDR3 spans 14 amino acids. The CDR3 spells CAAGGQNNFNEQFF. The CDR3 DNA is TGTGCTGCCGGGGGACAGAATAATTTCAATGAGCAGTTCTTC.

V usage is TRBV29-1 and J usage is TRBJ2-3; 7 bases fit TRBD2. The trim removed 5 bases at V and 0 bases at J, leaving 20 bases unmatched. The CDR3 is made up of 19 amino acids. The germline gives CDR1 SQVTM, CDR2 ANQGSEA. CDR3 nucleotides: TGCAGCGTTAATTCCCGGGGGGTCACGCGGCGTACTAGCACAGATACGCAGTATTTT. Translating gives CSVNSRGVTRRTSTDTQYF.

The DNA for the CDR3 is TGTGCCAGCAGCGTGACTAGCGGGAGGGCCCTCTCCTACAATGAGCAGTTCTTC. As protein: CASSVTSGRALSYNEQFF. The genes are TRBV2 and TRBJ2-1, with TRBD2 identical over 14 bases. In germline, CDR1 is SNHLY, CDR2 FYNNEI. V lost 6 bases, J lost 0 bases, and 7 bases stayed unmatched. This CDR3 comprises 18 residues.

This chain connects TRBV5-1 to TRBJ1-5; no clear D. Germline values: CDR1 SGHRS, CDR2 YFSETQ. Trimming cost V 7 bases and J 5 bases, with 13 bases left between them. The length of the CDR3 is 13 residues. The CDR3 region has the DNA TGCGCCAGCTCATCAGGTCAGGATCAGCCCCAGCATTTT. This encodes CASSSGQDQPQHF.

About this clone: The sample carries other DNA sequences with the same CDR3. This chain joins TRBV5-6 and TRBJ1-2, with 7 bases aligning to TRBD1. Germline V lookup: CDR1 SGHDT, CDR2 YYEEEE. The CDR3 has 12 residues. The V and J ends lost 3 bases and 6 bases, in that order; junction bases with no gene match: 2. The CDR3 region is CASSWGTDGYTF. In DNA form, the CDR3 reads TGTGCCAGCAGCTGGGGGACAGATGGCTACACCTTC.

The chain carries TRBV3-1 (or the pseudogene TRBV3-2) and TRBJ2-1; 7 bases match TRBD2. The junction had 8 bases not matched to a gene; V was cut back by 1 base and J by 8 bases. Germline V gives CDR1 LGHDT, CDR2 YNNKEL (reference sequence). There are 15 residues in the CDR3. CDR3 in amino acids: CASSQGGGSSHEQFF. The CDR3, as DNA: TGTGCCAGCAGCCAAGGAGGCGGGAGTTCTCATGAGCAGTTCTTC.

V usage is TRBV28 and J usage is TRBJ1-3, with 8 nucleotides matching TRBD1. V shed 7 bases, J shed 1 base, and the junction held 6 bases outside the gene matches. Germline V gene lookup returns CDR1 MDHEN and CDR2 SYDVKM. There are 15 residues in the CDR3. This CDR3 reads CASNPDRASGNTIYF. The CDR3 DNA follows: TGTGCCAGCAACCCGGACAGGGCGTCTGGAAACACCATATATTTT.

V usage is TRBV10-1 and J usage is TRBJ1-4, with TRBD1 as a possible D gene (6 bases). The V gene lost 3 bases and the J gene lost 3 bases, with 11 bases spanning the gap. Germline CDR1 and CDR2: WNHNN and SYGVQD (reference sequence). The CDR3 contains 15 residues. As DNA, the CDR3 is TGCGCCAGCAGTGACCTGACAGGACCTAATGAAAAACTGTTTTTT. This gives the protein CASSDLTGPNEKLFF.